Listed below are T cell receptor beta chains from one sample, sequenced in a study of CD8 T cells in ankylosing spondylitis. One entry per CDR3 protein, called by TCRdb with MiXCR from the 5' RACE reads. Found here are 85,000 to 90,000 distinct CDR3 sequences, more than 25% of them singletons; the top ten hold approximately 59%. The source material was blood, either unsorted or a sorted T cell fraction (not recorded which). The receptors were gathered from a male donor with ankylosing spondylitis or in good health (not recorded which). The CDR3 runs from the conserved cysteine through the conserved F or W. A D gene is named only where the DNA matches it firmly. Rows give clone size only sometimes, using once, few, many, or a class for an expanded clone.

j_call d_call clone_size v_call cdr3_aa cdr3_nt
TRBJ1-3 - many TRBV3-1 CASSQDRPIIDTIYF TGTGCCAGCAGCCAAGATCGGCCTATTATTGACACCATATATTTT
TRBJ1-3 - few TRBV5-1 CASSLKRVHHSGNTIYF TGCGCCAGCAGCTTGAAGAGGGTTCACCACTCTGGAAACACCATATATTTT
TRBJ2-3 - many TRBV20-1 CSASPLVTTDTQYF TGCAGTGCTAGTCCTCTAGTTACCACAGATACGCAGTATTTT
TRBJ1-5 TRBD1 few TRBV25-1 CASSVQGGNQPQHF TGTGCCAGCAGTGTACAGGGGGGCAATCAGCCCCAGCATTTT
TRBJ2-7 TRBD1 few TRBV20-1 CSARGDSTREQYF TGCAGTGCTAGAGGGGACAGCACTAGAGAGCAGTACTTC
TRBJ1-2 - few TRBV20-1 CSASQGNSVYGYTF TGCAGTGCTAGTCAGGGGAACAGTGTCTATGGCTACACCTTC
TRBJ1-4 - - TRBV7-7 CASSLGGYDEKLFF TGTGCCAGCAGCCTAGGGGGTTACGATGAAAAACTGTTTTTT
TRBJ2-1 - few TRBV19 CASLWGGEQFF TGTGCCTCACTATGGGGAGGTGAGCAGTTCTTC
TRBJ1-1 - few TRBV20-1 CSARVGSHGVNTEAFF TGCAGTGCTAGAGTCGGTTCCCACGGGGTGAACACTGAAGCTTTCTTT
TRBJ2-7 - - TRBV20-1 CSVGGGRLYEQYF TGCAGTGTTGGGGGGGGGCGGCTCTACGAGCAGTACTTC
TRBJ2-1 TRBD2 few TRBV7-8 CASSWPGTRGGNEQFF TGTGCCAGCAGCTGGCCGGGGACTAGGGGTGGTAATGAGCAGTTCTTC
TRBJ2-2 - - TRBV2 CASSPTRTGELFF TGTGCCAGCAGTCCGACTAGAACCGGGGAGCTGTTTTTT
TRBJ2-1 - many TRBV6-5 CASSGLYEQFF TGTGCCAGCAGTGGACTGTATGAGCAGTTCTTC
TRBJ2-3 - - TRBV7-8 CASCPKRGRATDTQYF TGTGCCAGCTGTCCAAAGCGCGGCAGAGCCACAGATACGCAGTATTTT
TRBJ1-3 - few TRBV29-1 CSVVWQAGNTIYF TGCAGCGTTGTCTGGCAGGCTGGAAACACCATATATTTT
TRBJ2-1 - - TRBV27 CASSLSLVYNEQFF TGTGCCAGCAGTTTAAGCCTAGTCTACAATGAGCAGTTCTTC
TRBJ1-5 - few TRBV5-1 CASSLGLLGATNQPQHF TGCGCCAGCAGCTTGGGGCTTTTGGGGGCGACGAATCAGCCCCAGCATTTT
TRBJ2-7 - - TRBV5-1 CASSPQPDRAYEQYF TGCGCCAGCAGCCCTCAACCTGACAGAGCCTACGAGCAGTACTTC
TRBJ2-3 TRBD2 few TRBV6-5 CASSYSALAGDTDTQYF TGTGCCAGCAGTTACTCTGCCTTAGCGGGGGACACAGATACGCAGTATTTT
TRBJ2-1 - - TRBV9 CASSARGAAYNEQFF TGTGCCAGCAGCGCCCGGGGCGCGGCCTACAATGAGCAGTTCTTC
TRBJ2-6 - few TRBV3-1 CASSQDPPSGANVLTF TGTGCCAGCAGCCAAGATCCCCCCTCTGGGGCCAACGTCCTGACTTTC
TRBJ2-2 - - TRBV7-9 CASSLAKTAGELFF TGTGCCAGCAGCTTGGCTAAAACTGCCGGGGAGCTGTTTTTT
TRBJ2-3 TRBD2 many TRBV20-1 CSASDRLAEAGTDTQYF TGCAGTGCTAGCGACCGACTAGCAGAGGCGGGCACAGATACGCAGTATTTT
TRBJ2-2 - - TRBV12-3/TRBV12-4 CASPTKAAINTGELFF TGTGCCAGCCCAACAAAGGCGGCGATCAACACCGGGGAGCTGTTTTTT
TRBJ1-2 - few TRBV9 CASSPGDGSGSGYTF TGTGCCAGCAGCCCAGGGGACGGATCCGGTTCGGGCTACACCTTC
TRBJ2-1 TRBD2 - TRBV20-1 CSARGFAGGYNEQFF TGCAGTGCTAGAGGGTTCGCGGGAGGGTACAATGAGCAGTTCTTC
TRBJ2-2 - - TRBV5-1 CASSSTGPLIPGELFF TGCGCCAGCAGCTCCACAGGGCCCTTAATACCCGGGGAGCTGTTTTTT
TRBJ2-1 - - TRBV6-1 CASSTTIAQTNEQFF TGTGCCAGCAGTACGACTATTGCCCAGACCAATGAGCAGTTCTTC
TRBJ2-3 - - TRBV20-1 CSADREGLRLDTQYF TGCAGTGCTGACCGAGAGGGACTTCGGCTTGATACGCAGTATTTT
TRBJ1-3 - - TRBV25-1 CASSEWTDGNTIYF TGTGCCAGCAGTGAGTGGACAGATGGAAACACCATATATTTT
TRBJ2-5 TRBD1 - TRBV3-1 CASSSDRDETQYF TGTGCCAGCAGCAGCGACAGGGACGAGACCCAGTACTTC
TRBJ2-2 - few TRBV5-1 CASSRFRDFSTGELFF TGCGCCAGCAGCCGCTTCCGGGACTTCAGCACCGGGGAGCTGTTTTTT
TRBJ2-2 - - TRBV3-1 CASSQGNTGELFF TGTGCCAGCAGCCAGGGGAACACCGGGGAGCTGTTTTTT
TRBJ2-1 TRBD2 - TRBV12-3/TRBV12-4 CASSLETGGLQQFF TGTGCCAGCAGTTTAGAGACGGGGGGGCTTCAGCAGTTCTTC
TRBJ2-6 - - TRBV5-1 CASSLGLDSGANVLTF TGCGCCAGCAGCTTGGGTTTGGACTCCGGGGCCAACGTCCTGACTTTC
TRBJ2-1 TRBD2 - TRBV6-1 CASSTSPRSGRGNEQFF TGTGCCAGCAGTACCAGCCCTCGGAGCGGGAGGGGCAATGAGCAGTTCTTC
TRBJ2-2 TRBD2 many TRBV20-1 CSAPLRLAGGRNTGELFF TGCAGTGCTCCCCTCCGACTAGCGGGGGGGCGGAACACCGGGGAGCTGTTTTTT
TRBJ1-3 - few TRBV20-1 CSARDQQVDTIYF TGCAGTGCTAGAGATCAGCAGGTGGACACCATATATTTT
TRBJ1-2 - few TRBV5-6 CASSLGWTRGAQGGYTF TGTGCCAGCAGCTTAGGTTGGACGAGGGGCGCCCAGGGTGGCTACACCTTC
TRBJ2-5 - many TRBV20-1 CSPRGVETQYF TGCAGTCCTAGGGGGGTAGAGACCCAGTACTTC
TRBJ2-3 - few TRBV12-3/TRBV12-4 CASNRQEGRDTQYF TGTGCCAGCAACCGACAGGAGGGGAGGGATACGCAGTATTTT
TRBJ2-3 - - TRBV2 CASGGASTDTQYF TGTGCCAGCGGCGGAGCTAGCACAGATACGCAGTATTTT